What follows describes a single TCR beta chain. Some clones are missing from TCRdb's copy, which holds only in-frame ones; the method was immunoSEQ multiplex PCR. The sample carries just over 150,000 clones, roughly 88% recorded once. These data are taken from a study of blood T cell repertoires in COVID-19. The germline gives CDR1 LNHNV, CDR2 YYDKDF (reference sequence). The CDR3 contains 12 residues. V was cut by 0 bases and J by 4 bases, with 3 bases left in between. Which cohort a participant joined came from the clinical history participants gave. What was sequenced was PBMCs or T cells enriched from blood (not recorded which). This chain joins TRBV15 and TRBJ1-2; D not certain. This receptor was taken from a woman between 45 and 60 years old who had recovered from COVID-19. CDR3 DNA sequence: TGTGCCACCAGCAGAGACTTCTATGGCTACACCTTC. Translated: CATSRDFYGYTF.